Following are 14 T cell receptor beta chains from one sample sequenced in a study of cytomegalovirus exposure and HLA in healthy donors. The PCR employed 60 Vbeta primers together with 13 Jbeta primers. Data came from immunoSEQ multiplex PCR; TCRdb stores just in-frame clones and leaves some out. The repertoire holds 210,000 or so clones, with around four fifths as singletons. The specimen sequenced was PBMCs. All receptors come from a woman between 40 and 55 years old in good health and CMV-seronegative.

This clone was found a few times. J is TRBJ1-3 and V is TRBV30; maybe TRBD1 (5 bases). The V end lost 4 bases, the J end lost 5 bases, and 6 bases lay between the germline ends. Germline lookup yields CDR1 GTSNPN and CDR2 SVGIG (reference sequence). The CDR3 spans 11 residues. The chain's CDR3 is CAWKDRNTIYF. In DNA form, the CDR3 reads TGTGCCTGGAAGGACAGAAACACCATATATTTT.

The rearrangement joins TRBV5-6 to TRBJ1-2; D unclear. The CDR3 is made up of 15 amino acids. Trimming took 4 bases from V and 6 from J, leaving 19 bases between them. CDR1 and CDR2 from the germline V gene are SGHDT and YYEEEE. The CDR3 bases are TGTGCCAGCAGCACCCGTGGAGAGAGGACTAATGGCTACACCTTC. Translated, it gives CASSTRGERTNGYTF.

This clone has just a few counts. The chain has TRBV30 and TRBJ1-2, with D possibly being TRBD1 (6 bases). Germline assignment: CDR1 GTSNPN and CDR2 SVGIG (reference sequence). V was cut by 3 bases and J by 6 bases, with 11 bases left in between. This CDR3 has 12 amino acids. CDR3 region: CAWRAGANGYTF. CDR3 nucleotide sequence: TGTGCCTGGAGGGCAGGGGCCAATGGCTACACCTTC.

With regard to this clone: A read error may account for a junction end that differs from germline. V gene TRBV20-1 combines with J gene TRBJ1-2; 9 positions agree with TRBD1. Germline V gene lookup returns CDR1 DFQATT and CDR2 SNEGSKA (reference sequence). The CDR3 covers 11 residues. The CDR3 spells CSARGWGQGQF. CDR3 sequence (DNA): TGCAGTGCTAGGGGTTGGGGACAGGGCCAATTC.

A remark on this clone: Other nucleotide sequences in the sample specify the same CDR3. The chain is built from TRBV15 and TRBJ2-7, with D possibly TRBD1 on 6 matching bases. Germline V gives CDR1 LNHNV, CDR2 YYDKDF (reference sequence). The CDR3 contains 12 residues. The CDR3 loop reads CATSGESYEQYF. DNA for the CDR3: TGTGCGACCTCAGGGGAATCCTACGAGCAGTACTTC.

The V gene is TRBV4-1, the J gene TRBJ2-1; D perhaps matches TRBD1 (6 bases). V was cut by 0 bases and J by 3 bases, with 18 bases left in between. The CDR3 extends over 18 amino acids. Germline CDR1 reads MGHRA; CDR2 reads YSYEKL. For the CDR3, the DNA is TGCGCCAGCAGCCAAGACGATCGCACGGGACACCTCTACAATGAGCAGTTCTTC. Its translation is CASSQDDRTGHLYNEQFF.

The chain links TRBV9 to TRBJ1-2; TRBD1 is a possible D gene (6 bases). Per germline, CDR1 SGDLS and CDR2 YYNGEE. The CDR3 covers 16 residues. V lost 2 bases and J lost 4, with 18 bases in between. CDR3 DNA sequence: TGTGCCAGCAGCGTTTCCCAGGACAGAGCCTTCTATGGCTACACCTTC. Its translation is CASSVSQDRAFYGYTF.

V is TRBV7-9 and J is TRBJ1-1; D is ambiguous. Germline lookup yields CDR1 SEHNR and CDR2 FQNEAQ (reference sequence). CDR3 length equals 12 residues. V lost 5 bases, J lost 7 bases, and 11 bases lay in between. This CDR3 reads CASSLRGYEAFF. The CDR3 DNA is TGTGCCAGCAGCCTAAGAGGGTATGAAGCTTTCTTT.

The chain uses TRBV7-6 and TRBJ2-7, with 12 bases identical to TRBD2. Unmatched junction bases numbered 11, after V lost 5 bases and J lost 3 bases. The germline CDR1 and CDR2 sequences are SGHVS and FNYEAQ. The CDR3 contains 17 residues. The chain's CDR3 is CASSNLAGGLTDYEQYF. The CDR3 nucleotides are TGTGCCAGCAGCAACCTAGCGGGGGGGCTGACTGACTACGAGCAGTACTTC.

The rearrangement uses TRBV30 and TRBJ2-2, with 8 bases identical to TRBD1. CDR1 is GTSNPN, CDR2 SVGIG, per germline (reference sequence). With 3 bases clipped from V and 6 bases from J, the junction kept 3 bases outside the gene matches. The CDR3 consists of 13 residues. CDR3 DNA: TGTGCCTGGAGCCTACAGGGGGCCGGGGAGCTGTTTTTT. Its protein product is CAWSLQGAGELFF.

The chain has TRBV19 and TRBJ2-2; D unclear. CDR3 length: 14 amino acids. The V and J ends lost 7 bases and 0 bases respectively, with 9 bases between them. Germline V gene lookup returns CDR1 LNHDA and CDR2 SQIVND (reference sequence). The CDR3 reads CASKSQANTGELFF. DNA for the CDR3: TGTGCCAGTAAGTCCCAGGCGAACACCGGGGAGCTGTTTTTT.

This chain connects TRBV6-4 to TRBJ2-2; weak D call: TRBD2 (5 bases). Germline CDR1 is MRHNA and CDR2 is SNTAGT. CDR3 length: 17 amino acids. The V end lost 2 bases, the J end lost 2 bases, and 15 bases lay between the germline ends. This CDR3 is CASSDRSSAGNTGELFF. The CDR3 nucleotides are TGTGCCAGCAGTGACCGCAGCTCCGCGGGTAACACCGGGGAGCTGTTTTTT.

The chain joins TRBV5-1 to TRBJ2-1; 8 bases are shared with TRBD2. CDR1 SGHRS and CDR2 YFSETQ come from the germline V gene. Germline trimming cut 1 base from V and 2 bases from J; bases unmatched to any gene: 5. The CDR3 runs to 16 residues. CDR3 sequence: CASSLNPAGAYNEQFF. The CDR3 DNA is TGCGCCAGCAGCTTGAATCCAGCGGGGGCCTACAATGAGCAGTTCTTC.

CDR3 sequence reads: CASSLGGGHTDTQYF. For the CDR3, the DNA is TGTGCCAGCAGCTTAGGGGGGGGGCATACAGATACGCAGTATTTT. The genes are TRBV11-2 and TRBJ2-3, with a tentative D call TRBD2 (7 bases). The V end was cut by 1 base, the J end by 3 bases, with 11 bases between. This CDR3 has 15 residues. Germline assignment: CDR1 SGHAT and CDR2 FQNNGV.